Following are 30 T cell receptor beta chains from one sample sequenced in a study of blood T cell repertoires in COVID-19. Clones were sequenced by immunoSEQ multiplex PCR, and TCRdb holds only the in-frame ones, with some missing. The table lists 150,000 to 200,000 clones, about 85% of them singletons. Sample: peripheral blood. The receptors stem from a woman older than 75 with acute or convalescent COVID-19.

The J gene is TRBJ1-5, the V gene TRBV19, with D possibly TRBD1 on 6 matching bases. The CDR3 is 14 residues long. In germline, CDR1 is LNHDA, CDR2 SQIVND (reference sequence). Trimming took off 7 bases at V and 3 bases at J, with 13 bases between the two ends. The CDR3 here is CASTDGQFNQPQHF. CDR3 nucleotides: TGTGCCAGTACCGACGGACAGTTCAATCAGCCCCAGCATTTT.

The chain combines TRBV3-1 (or the pseudogene TRBV3-2) with TRBJ1-6; D call uncertain. This CDR3 is 15 amino acids long. Germline CDR1 reads LGHDT; CDR2 reads YNNKEL (reference sequence). Trimming removed 1 base from V and 0 bases from J, with 4 bases in between. CDR3 bases: TGTGCCAGCAGCCAAGTCCGCTCCTATAATTCACCCCTCCACTTT. This translates into CASSQVRSYNSPLHF.

Only one count was recorded for this clone. This sequence joins TRBV4-3 and TRBJ1-2; possibly TRBD1 for D (6 bases). The CDR3 totals 17 residues. The V and J ends lost 0 bases and 2 bases respectively, with 16 bases between them. Germline CDR1 reads LGHNA; CDR2 reads YSLEER. This CDR3 reads CASSQDPGQRLNYGYTF. CDR3 coding DNA: TGCGCCAGCAGCCAAGATCCCGGACAGCGCCTCAACTATGGCTACACCTTC.

The chain recombines TRBV6-5 with TRBJ2-7; 12 nucleotides line up with TRBD2. The CDR3 is made up of 15 amino acids. Unmatched junction bases numbered 3, after V lost 4 bases and J lost 2 bases. Germline V gene sequence: CDR1 MNHEY, CDR2 SVGAGI. The CDR3 nucleotides read TGTGCCAGCAGTTCGTGGACTAGCGGGACCTACGAGCAGTACTTC. Protein sequence: CASSSWTSGTYEQYF.

The J gene is TRBJ2-7, the V gene TRBV7-9; 7 bases are shared with TRBD1. This CDR3 is 14 amino acids long. J gave up 3 bases and V 7 bases, and 9 bases lay outside the gene matches. Germline V gene sequence: CDR1 SEHNR, CDR2 FQNEAQ (reference sequence). Written as DNA, the CDR3 is TGTGCCAGCACCGCTGACAGGGTAGGCTACGAGCAGTACTTC. This codes for CASTADRVGYEQYF.

This rearrangement joins TRBV6-5 to TRBJ1-6; D may be TRBD1 (5 bases). The CDR3 covers 15 residues. Deletions cut 6 bases from V and 3 bases from J, with 12 bases between. Germline V gene sequence: CDR1 MNHEY, CDR2 SVGAGI. This CDR3 is CASSGGENYNSPLHF. CDR3 in DNA: TGTGCCAGCAGCGGGGGGGAAAACTATAATTCACCCCTCCACTTT.

The table lists this clone with a count of one. The V and J genes are TRBV27 and TRBJ2-1, with D maybe TRBD2 (5 bases). The CDR3 is 12 residues long. CDR1 and CDR2 (germline): MNHEY, SMNVEV (reference sequence). V shed 7 bases and J shed 2 bases, with 6 bases lying between them. DNA for the CDR3: TGTGCCAGCACCGGGGCCTACAATGAGCAGTTCTTC. Encoded protein: CASTGAYNEQFF.

The V gene is TRBV5-4, the J gene TRBJ2-7; 11 bases line up with TRBD1. The CDR3 totals 15 residues. Trimming cost V 4 bases and J 3 bases; bases outside gene matches: 6. The germline V gene has CDR1 SGHNT and CDR2 YYREEE (reference sequence). DNA of the CDR3: TGTGCCAGCAGCACCGGGACAGGGGGAATCTACGAGCAGTACTTC. Protein sequence: CASSTGTGGIYEQYF.

The chain is built from TRBV10-3 and TRBJ1-1, with a tentative D call TRBD1 (6 bases). CDR3 size: 13 residues. Trimming took off 7 bases at V and 0 bases at J, with 9 bases between the two ends. Germline V lookup: CDR1 ENHRY, CDR2 SYGVKD. The CDR3 reads CAINREMNTEAFF. The CDR3 DNA reads as TGTGCCATCAACAGGGAGATGAACACTGAAGCTTTCTTT.

The rearrangement links TRBV5-4 to TRBJ2-3; 7 bases fit TRBD2. Germline CDR1 SGHNT, CDR2 YYREEE (reference sequence). With V trimmed by 2 bases and J by 1 base, 7 bases remained unmatched. The CDR3 runs to 16 residues. Here the CDR3 DNA reads TGTGCCAGCAGCTTCCAGCGGGGCGGGGGCACAGATACGCAGTATTTT. This sequence encodes CASSFQRGGGTDTQYF.

CDR3 protein: CASSNGEKTQYF. CDR3 nucleotides: TGTGCCAGCAGCAACGGAGAGAAGACCCAGTACTTC. The gene calls are TRBV21-1 and TRBJ2-5; the table's D gene call, TRBD2, was not cross checked with the DNA. TRBV21-1 is reported as a pseudogene. The CDR3 extends over 12 amino acids.

The rearrangement joins TRBV30 to TRBJ2-3; perhaps TRBD1 as D (6 bases). The CDR3 consists of 13 residues. Per the germline V gene, CDR1 is GTSNPN and CDR2 is SVGIG (reference sequence). The V gene lost 6 bases and the J gene lost 6 bases, with 16 bases spanning the gap. CDR3 protein: CACSAGENDTQYF. In DNA form, the CDR3 reads TGTGCCTGCTCCGCAGGGGAAAATGATACGCAGTATTTT.

The chain uses TRBV27 and TRBJ1-4; D not certain. Germline V gene lookup returns CDR1 MNHEY and CDR2 SMNVEV (reference sequence). The CDR3 loop spans 15 amino acids. V shed 6 bases and J shed 3 bases, with 14 bases lying between them. CDR3 in DNA: TGTGCCAGCAGCGGGAGCGGGCTACCTAATGAAAAACTGTTTTTT. It yields the protein CASSGSGLPNEKLFF.

The chain links TRBV5-6 to TRBJ1-6, with D uncertain. Germline V gene lookup returns CDR1 SGHDT and CDR2 YYEEEE. The CDR3 is made up of 14 amino acids. Trimming took 2 bases from V and 1 from J, leaving 4 bases between them. Here the CDR3 DNA reads TGTGCCAGCAGCTTACGGTCCTATAATTCACCCCTCCACTTT. Its translation is CASSLRSYNSPLHF.

The chain links TRBV4-1 to TRBJ2-7; weak D call: TRBD1 (5 bases). Germline V gene sequence: CDR1 MGHRA, CDR2 YSYEKL. The CDR3 spans 15 residues. Trimming took off 0 bases at V and 6 bases at J, with 15 bases between the two ends. Here the CDR3 DNA reads TGCGCCAGCAGCCAAGATCACAGGCCCTCCGGCGAGCAGTACTTC. This codes for CASSQDHRPSGEQYF.

CDR3 loop: CASSLRGQGQETQYF. In DNA, the CDR3 is TGTGCCAGCAGTCTGAGAGGACAGGGCCAAGAGACCCAGTACTTC. The J gene is TRBJ2-5, the V gene TRBV6-5; the match to TRBD1 covers 8 bases. Germline V gives CDR1 MNHEY, CDR2 SVGAGI. The trim removed 5 bases at V and 1 base at J, leaving 6 bases unmatched. This CDR3 region has 15 residues.

This chain joins TRBV19 and TRBJ1-5, with TRBD1 matching over 8 bases. Germline CDR1 and CDR2: LNHDA and SQIVND (reference sequence). V shed 3 bases and J 0 bases; nucleotides not matched to a gene: 4. The CDR3 totals 16 residues. CDR3 amino acids: CASSIYGTGSNQPQHF. DNA of the CDR3: TGTGCCAGTAGTATTTATGGGACAGGTAGCAATCAGCCCCAGCATTTT.

The gene calls are TRBV18 and TRBJ2-2; 13 nucleotides match TRBD2. This CDR3 has 16 amino acids. After removal of 3 bases from V and 4 bases from J, the junction contained 2 bases not matched to a gene. The germline CDR1 and CDR2 sequences are KGHSH and LQKENI. CDR3 loop: CASSPRLAGGTGELFF. CDR3 sequence (DNA): TGTGCCAGCTCACCGAGACTAGCGGGAGGCACCGGGGAGCTGTTTTTT.

This clone was observed a handful of times. This chain links TRBV6-5 with TRBJ2-5; 8 nucleotides match TRBD1. Looked up from germline, CDR1 is MNHEY and CDR2 is SVGAGI. The CDR3 is made up of 14 amino acids. V lost 6 bases and J lost 5; bases outside the gene matches: 8. The CDR3 loop is CASSQGAGIETQYF. Here the CDR3 DNA reads TGTGCCAGCAGCCAGGGGGCGGGAATCGAGACCCAGTACTTC.

V gene TRBV13 combines with J gene TRBJ2-7; 8 nucleotides agree with TRBD1. The CDR3 is 16 residues long. The germline CDR1 and CDR2 sequences are PRHDT and FYEKMQ (reference sequence). Losses at the gene ends were 4 bases for V and 3 bases for J; bases not matched to a gene: 11. The CDR3 DNA reads TGTGCCAGCAGCTCTACGACAGGGGATAAGAACTACGAGCAGTACTTC. Translation gives CASSSTTGDKNYEQYF.

The chain carries TRBV6-6 and TRBJ1-5; TRBD1 is a possible D gene (6 bases). The CDR3 spans 15 residues. In germline, CDR1 is MNHNY, CDR2 SVGAGI (reference sequence). Deletions cut 0 bases from V and 4 bases from J, with 10 bases between. The CDR3 DNA sequence: TGTGCCAGCAGTTACTCGACAGGAGAGAATCAGCCCCAGCATTTT. This gives the protein CASSYSTGENQPQHF.

The V call is TRBV24-1, the J call TRBJ2-2; the match to TRBD1 covers 11 bases. V shed 9 bases and J 4 bases; nucleotides not matched to a gene: 6. Germline CDR1 reads KGHDR; CDR2 reads SFDVKD. The CDR3 runs 15 residues. CDR3 sequence reads: CATGPGQGGTGELFF. DNA for the CDR3: TGTGCCACCGGGCCGGGACAGGGGGGCACCGGGGAGCTGTTTTTT.

The chain combines TRBV7-9 with TRBJ1-2, with D possibly being TRBD1 (5 bases). Germline V CDR1 and CDR2: SEHNR, FQNEAQ (reference sequence). The CDR3 is 11 residues long. Trimming left V 8 bases short and J 2 bases short, with 6 bases between. The CDR3 here is CASPGNYGYTF. CDR3 DNA: TGTGCCAGCCCAGGGAACTATGGCTACACCTTC.

The chain employs TRBV6-5 and TRBJ2-2, with 13 bases aligning to TRBD2. V trimming: 8 bases; J trimming: 8 bases; junction bases outside the gene matches: 2. Germline assignment: CDR1 MNHEY and CDR2 SVGAGI. The CDR3 has 13 residues. CDR3 nucleotide sequence: TGTGCCAGCGGACTAGCGGGAGCTGGGGAGCTGTTTTTT. It is translated as CASGLAGAGELFF.

V usage is TRBV6-5 and J usage is TRBJ1-3; D ambiguous. Germline CDR1 reads MNHEY; CDR2 reads SVGAGI. V gave up 8 bases and J gave up 0 bases, with 5 bases separating them. This CDR3 region has 12 residues. The CDR3 coding sequence is TGTGCCAGCGTGAGCTCTGGAAACACCATATATTTT. Translated: CASVSSGNTIYF.

J is TRBJ1-4 and V is TRBV2; unclear D gene. The CDR3 length is 15 residues. Germline-derived CDR1 and CDR2 are SNHLY and FYNNEI. Trimming removed 6 bases from V and 0 bases from J, with 11 bases in between. CDR3 residues: CASRPMFATNEKLFF. The CDR3 DNA reads TGTGCCAGCAGGCCTATGTTTGCAACTAATGAAAAACTGTTTTTT.

Remarks on this clone: In the same sample, other DNA sequences code for this CDR3. The chain uses TRBV19 and TRBJ1-5, with TRBD1 matching 8 bases. CDR1 is LNHDA and CDR2 is SQIVND in the germline V gene (reference sequence). The CDR3 has 15 residues. Trimming at V came to 6 bases and at J to 1 base, leaving 5 bases not matched to a gene. CDR3 bases: TGTGCCAGTAGCAAAGACAGGGGAAGCAATCAGCCCCAGCATTTT. Protein sequence: CASSKDRGSNQPQHF.

This chain connects TRBV7-2 to TRBJ2-1, with D perhaps matching TRBD2 (6 bases). CDR1 and CDR2 (germline): SGHTA, FQGNSA. Trimming stripped 5 bases from V and 2 bases from J, with 13 bases between. This CDR3 has 15 amino acids. The CDR3 here is CASSPGSGPYNEQFF. CDR3 nucleotide sequence: TGTGCCAGCAGCCCTGGTAGCGGACCCTACAATGAGCAGTTCTTC.

For the CDR3, the DNA is TGTGCCAGCAGCTTCACAGGGGGGAATGGGGCTTTCTTT. Translated: CASSFTGGNGAFF. The rearrangement joins TRBV5-4 to TRBJ1-1; 8 bases line up with TRBD1. Germline CDR1 is SGHNT and CDR2 is YYREEE (reference sequence). This CDR3 has 13 residues. V lost 2 bases to trimming and J lost 11 bases; unmatched junction nucleotides: 8. Full variable domain (missing parts from reference TRBV5-4 and TRBJ1-1): ETGVTQSPTHLIKTRGQQVTLRCSSQSGHNTVSWYQQALGQGPQFIFQYYREEENGRGNFPPRFSGLQFPNYSSELNVNALELDDSALYLCASSFTGGNGAFFGQGTRLTVV.

The chain couples TRBV24-1 to TRBJ2-1; 10 bases line up with TRBD1. The J segment lost 5 bases and the V segment lost 0 bases, leaving 6 bases of the junction unmatched. This CDR3 has 17 amino acids. Germline V gene sequence: CDR1 KGHDR, CDR2 SFDVKD. CDR3 DNA sequence: TGTGCCACCAGTGATTTGAAAGGGACAGGGGAAAACAATGAGCAGTTCTTC. Its translation: CATSDLKGTGENNEQFF.